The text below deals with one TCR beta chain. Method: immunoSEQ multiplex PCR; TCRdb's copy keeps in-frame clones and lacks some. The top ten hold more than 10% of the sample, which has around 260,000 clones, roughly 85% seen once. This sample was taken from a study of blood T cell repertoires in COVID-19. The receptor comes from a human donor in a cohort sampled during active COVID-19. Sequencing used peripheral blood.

CDR3 protein: CASSQVSVTEAFF. The CDR3 nucleotides read TGTGCCAGCAGCCAAGTCTCTGTAACTGAAGCTTTCTTT. This rearrangement joins TRBV3-1 (or the pseudogene TRBV3-2) to TRBJ1-1; D is ambiguous. Per the germline V gene, CDR1 is LGHDT and CDR2 is YNNKEL (reference sequence). CDR3 length: 13 amino acids. With 1 base removed from V and 5 bases from J, the gap between germline ends came to 8 bases.